This paragraph reports one T cell receptor (beta chain). Its antigen remains undetermined. Within one base of it there is no much larger clone, and no base qualities were kept. The data are from a study of blood T cell repertoires in COVID-19 (dated by TCRdb to 2020 to 2021). Describing the broader study: Collaborator samples came from the United States, Italy and Spain and covered acute and convalescent phases of COVID-19. Samples were obtained from the ongoing ImmuneRACE study (first 160 participants) and from over 1,000 subjects provided by 6 global collaborators. Subjects who had been exposed to COVID-19, were actively infected with it, or had recovered from it provided the deeply sampled blood TCRbeta repertoires that made up the dataset. Where available, HLA class I and class II types were taken from metadata supplied by the sample provider and were not determined by assay-based typing. Sample metadata almost always included a de-identified subject ID, COVID-19 status, age in years and sex. The prospective study material was composed of cDNA or gDNA derived from T cells, B-cell-depleted T cells, or PBMCs. The repertoires were released in a freely available public database meant as a resource for research on the immune response to SARS-CoV-2. General conclusions and limits of the study: How much clinical and demographic metadata was included differed by source and by participant, and the metadata was provided uncurated.

V and J are truncated by 0 bases and 7 bases respectively, leaving an intervening sequence of 16 bases. CDR1 and CDR2 are read off the germline V gene (reference sequence) as SGHNT and YYREEE. The CDR3 goes from the cysteine to the phenylalanine over 15 residues. Just the 45-base CDR3 DNA is kept, in frame starting at base 1. Whole blood was collected in K2EDTA tubes by collaborating institutions according to the institutions' own protocols. For TCRbeta analysis, collaborators shipped samples in one of three forms: frozen whole blood, isolated PBMCs, or DNA extracted from either of those sample types. The immunoSEQ Assay, a bias-controlled multiplex PCR, was used to amplify TCRbeta CDR3 regions from genomic DNA. The paper's processing steps were these. Within the assay, amplification of reference gene primers was used to estimate how many nucleated cells each sample contained. Sequence reads were collapsed and filtered to measure the absolute abundance of every unique TCRbeta CDR3 rearrangement. Productive Simpson clonality was computed per sample as the square root of Simpson's diversity index over productive rearrangements. Drawn from immuneACCESS, this table holds only the in-frame rearrangements with V and J called that TCRdb kept. Clones are partly lost; checked studies trace under half to an unresolved V gene and leave the rest unexplained. That table gives V, J and clone size, and the DNA gave D and trimming. This sample is represented by 100,000 to 150,000 clones; roughly 87% of them were singletons. The top ten clonotypes cover 6.6% of the sample.

The sequencing input was peripheral blood. The TCR was taken from a man older than 75 with active or convalescent COVID-19. The chain links TRBV5-4 with TRBJ2-5, and TRBD1 may be the D gene, going by 5 matching bases. The CDR3 reads as follows: CASSLDSQGGVTQYF. The nucleotides are TGTGCCAGCAGCTTGGATAGCCAGGGTGGGGTGACCCAGTACTTC. With the portions outside the CDR3 filled from the reference TRBV5-4 and TRBJ2-5 genes, the complete variable region becomes ETGVTQSPTHLIKTRGQQVTLRCSSQSGHNTVSWYQQALGQGPQFIFQYYREEENGRGNFPPRFSGLQFPNYSSELNVNALELDDSALYLCASSLDSQGGVTQYFGPGTRLLVL.